This T cell receptor beta chain was captured in a study of cytomegalovirus exposure and HLA in healthy donors. Germline-derived CDR1 and CDR2 are GTSNPN and SVGIG (reference sequence). This CDR3 is 14 amino acids long. Primers: 60 Vbeta forward and 13 Jbeta reverse. The data were produced by immunoSEQ multiplex PCR, yet TCRdb's version contains in-frame clones alone and is incomplete. In the table there are around 67,000 clones, about 84% of which are singletons. The sample taken for sequencing was PBMCs. This receptor was identified in a man aged 18 to 29 in good health and CMV-seropositive. The V call is TRBV30, the J call TRBJ2-5, with TRBD2 identical over 12 bases. The J call may be wrong; the DNA end is better matched by TRBJ2-7. This chain's CDR3 is CAWRLAGGLYEQYF. CDR3 in DNA: TGTGCCTGGAGACTAGCGGGAGGTCTCTACGAGCAGTACTTC.